This entry lists 15 T cell receptor beta chains sequenced from one sample in a study of OX40 agonist ivuxolimab in advanced cancers. Produced via immunoSEQ multiplex PCR; TCRdb's table is partial and in-frame only. Of approximately 66,000 clones in the sample, 85% are singletons; the top ten hold 0.83%. The sequencing used CD4+ or CD8+ T cells sorted from blood, collected in a trial of the OX40 agonist ivuxolimab. These TCRs come from an adult with an advanced solid tumor such as melanoma, head and neck, liver or kidney cancer.

The chain uses TRBV5-8 and TRBJ2-5; the match to TRBD2 covers 13 bases. In germline, CDR1 is SGHTS, CDR2 YDEGEE. This CDR3 spans 17 amino acids. V trimming: 4 bases; J trimming: 2 bases; junction bases outside the gene matches: 8. This chain's CDR3 is CASSPGLAGDRQETQYF. The CDR3 bases are TGTGCCAGCAGCCCCGGACTAGCGGGAGACCGACAAGAGACCCAGTACTTC.

The chain links TRBV5-1 to TRBJ1-3; the D is unclear. Germline values: CDR1 SGHRS, CDR2 YFSETQ. V was pared by 1 base and J by 2 bases, with 19 bases between. The CDR3 totals 18 residues. The CDR3 nucleotides are TGCGCCAGCAGCTTGATCCCTCAGATAGGTGGACCTGGAAACACCATATATTTT. Translation gives CASSLIPQIGGPGNTIYF.

The J gene is TRBJ1-5, the V gene TRBV28; 10 bases map to TRBD1. CDR1 and CDR2 from the germline V gene are MDHEN and SYDVKM. V was clipped by 5 bases and J by 4 bases; unmatched bases: 8. The CDR3 has 16 amino acids. Written as DNA, the CDR3 is TGTGCCAGCAGTCCGGGACAGGGGACGATTAATCAGCCCCAGCATTTT. This sequence encodes CASSPGQGTINQPQHF.

The V call is TRBV5-4, the J call TRBJ2-3; 13 positions agree with TRBD2. Looked up from germline, CDR1 is SGHNT and CDR2 is YYREEE (reference sequence). The CDR3 runs 17 residues. Germline trimming cut 0 bases from V and 4 bases from J; bases unmatched to any gene: 5. DNA of the CDR3: TGTGCCAGCAGCTTGGGACTAGCGGGGGGCGGTGCAGATACGCAGTATTTT. Its translation is CASSLGLAGGGADTQYF.

The chain employs TRBV28 and TRBJ1-4, with D tentatively TRBD1 (6 bases). Trimming took 7 bases from V and 2 from J, leaving 17 bases between them. The CDR3 runs to 16 residues. Germline-derived CDR1 and CDR2 are MDHEN and SYDVKM. The CDR3 reads CASTYGGARTNEKLFF. The CDR3 nucleotides are TGTGCCAGCACCTACGGGGGGGCTCGGACTAATGAAAAACTGTTTTTT.

V and J are TRBV28 and TRBJ2-4; TRBD1 matches 9 bases. This CDR3 is built from 14 residues. Germline trimming cut 5 bases from V and 4 bases from J; bases unmatched to any gene: 3. Germline loops: CDR1 MDHEN, CDR2 SYDVKM. CDR3: CASSQGTGKNIQYF. DNA of the CDR3: TGTGCCAGCAGTCAAGGGACAGGGAAAAACATTCAGTACTTC.

The chain uses TRBV6-5 and TRBJ1-5; maybe TRBD1 (5 bases). V was pared by 0 bases and J by 1 base, with 7 bases between. The CDR3 sequence is 15 residues long. From germline, CDR1 is MNHEY and CDR2 SVGAGI. The CDR3 DNA is TGTGCCAGCAGTTACTCGGGACTAAGCAATCAGCCCCAGCATTTT. This codes for CASSYSGLSNQPQHF.

This sequence joins TRBV19 and TRBJ1-2, with a possible D match to TRBD1 (5 bases). Germline V gene sequence: CDR1 LNHDA, CDR2 SQIVND (reference sequence). The CDR3 is made up of 16 amino acids. The CDR3 sequence is CATKGRDGQNWDGYTF. The DNA for the CDR3 is TGTGCTACCAAGGGCCGGGACGGACAAAATTGGGATGGCTACACCTTC.

V is TRBV15 and J is TRBJ2-1, with 10 nucleotides matching TRBD2. CDR3 size: 21 residues. Germline-derived CDR1 and CDR2 are LNHNV and YYDKDF (reference sequence). Unmatched junction bases numbered 18, after V lost 1 base and J lost 3 bases. The CDR3 coding sequence is TGTGCCACCAGCAGAGCAAGAGAGAGGGGCAGCGGGAGGGTAATCTACAATGAGCAGTTCTTC. Protein: CATSRARERGSGRVIYNEQFF.

The chain recombines TRBV9 with TRBJ1-3; weak D call: TRBD1 (6 bases). The CDR3 covers 15 residues. The V gene's germline CDR1 is SGDLS and CDR2 YYNGEE. V lost 0 bases and J lost 3, with 10 bases in between. CDR3 amino acids: CASSVGGDNGNTIYF. The CDR3, as DNA: TGTGCCAGCAGCGTAGGGGGGGACAATGGAAACACCATATATTTT. The full variable domain, rest sourced from reference TRBV9 and TRBJ1-3, is DSGVTQTPKHLITATGQRVTLRCSPRSGDLSVYWYQQSLDQGLQFLIQYYNGEERAKGNILERFSAQQFPDLHSELNLSSLELGDSALYFCASSVGGDNGNTIYFGEGSWLTVV.

The CDR3 DNA sequence: TGTGCCAGCAGTGAAGCGCGGACTAGCGGGGTCAGCACAGATACGCAGTATTTT. Protein product: CASSEARTSGVSTDTQYF. The chain recombines TRBV2 with TRBJ2-3, with TRBD2 identical over 12 bases. CDR1 SNHLY and CDR2 FYNNEI come from the germline V gene. The CDR3 spans 18 residues. The ends lost 0 bases at V and 0 bases at J; junction bases unmatched: 4. The full variable domain, its missing parts supplied by reference TRBV2 and TRBJ2-3, is EPEVTQTPSHQVTQMGQEVILRCVPISNHLYFYWYRQILGQKVEFLVSFYNNEISEKSEIFDDQFSVERPDGSNFTLKIRSTKLEDSAMYFCASSEARTSGVSTDTQYFGPGTRLTVL.

The gene calls are TRBV28 and TRBJ1-1, with 10 bases aligning to TRBD1. The CDR3 length is 14 residues. The J segment lost 1 base and the V segment lost 8 bases, leaving 4 bases of the junction unmatched. CDR1 MDHEN and CDR2 SYDVKM come from the germline V gene. CDR3 region: CASRDRGRNTEAFF. CDR3 coding DNA: TGTGCCAGCCGGGACAGGGGAAGGAACACTGAAGCTTTCTTT.

The chain carries TRBV14 and TRBJ1-2; 9 nucleotides match TRBD1. The V gene's germline CDR1 is SGHDN and CDR2 FVKESK. This CDR3 contains 14 residues. V gave up 1 base and J gave up 8 bases; unmatched junction bases: 5. CDR3 loop: CASSQVGTGWGYTF. The CDR3, as DNA: TGTGCCAGCAGCCAAGTCGGGACAGGGTGGGGCTACACCTTC.

This clone was seen a few times. The CDR3 reads CASRGGLTGSPLHF. DNA of the CDR3: TGTGCCAGCAGGGGTGGACTTACAGGGTCACCCCTCCACTTT. The chain couples TRBV6-1 to TRBJ1-6, with D maybe TRBD1 (6 bases). Germline V gene data show CDR1 as MNHNS and CDR2 as SASEGT. CDR3 length: 14 amino acids. With 6 bases removed from V and 10 bases from J, the gap between germline ends came to 16 bases.

The chain couples TRBV2 to TRBJ1-4, with 9 nucleotides matching TRBD1. CDR1 and CDR2 from the germline V gene are SNHLY and FYNNEI. There are 14 residues in the CDR3. With 4 bases clipped from V and 5 bases from J, the junction kept 2 bases outside the gene matches. CDR3 sequence (DNA): TGTGCCAGCAGTGGTGGGACAGGGAATGAAAAACTGTTTTTT. It codes for CASSGGTGNEKLFF. The whole variable domain, filled in from reference TRBV2 and TRBJ1-4, reads EPEVTQTPSHQVTQMGQEVILRCVPISNHLYFYWYRQILGQKVEFLVSFYNNEISEKSEIFDDQFSVERPDGSNFTLKIRSTKLEDSAMYFCASSGGTGNEKLFFGSGTQLSVL.